This TCR beta chain was captured in a study of PD-1 blockade in classical Hodgkin lymphoma. Whole-study results and caveats: Complete responders' diversity at baseline resembled that of newly diagnosed patients. Reported baseline diversity: healthy donors highest, relapsed/refractory patients lowest. CD4+ TCR diversity climbed significantly by C4D1, unlike CD8+ TCR diversity.

The CDR3 has 16 amino acids. Between the trimmed V and J ends, which lost 4 bases and 10 bases, there was a span of 20 bases. The germline gives CDR1 SEHNR, CDR2 FQNEAQ (reference sequence). Only in-frame clones appear in the TCRdb table, and some are missing; sequencing was by immunoSEQ multiplex PCR. The table lists 50,000 or so clones, nearly 90% of them singletons. Time point specified: cycle 4 day 1 (C4D1), after 6 weeks of nivolumab. Each patient's relapse followed autologous stem cell transplantation, and brentuximab vedotin exposure varied. Progressive disease, partial response or complete response was each patient's best response. Note on this clone: Its antigen remains unknown.

The sample was peripheral blood mononuclear cells (PBMCs), taken before the fourth cycle of nivolumab. This chain connects TRBV7-9 to TRBJ2-6, with D maybe TRBD2 (6 bases). The clonotype comes from a human donor with classical Hodgkin lymphoma. CDR3 in DNA: TGTGCCAGCAGCTCAGGCCCCCTTTTTAGCGGAAACGTCCTGACTTTC. As protein: CASSSGPLFSGNVLTF. Complete variable domain (other parts from reference TRBV7-9 and TRBJ2-6): DTGVSQNPRHKITKRGQNVTFRCDPISEHNRLYWYRQTLGQGPEFLTYFQNEAQLEKSRLLSDRFSAERPKGSFSTLEIQRTEQGDSAMYLCASSSGPLFSGNVLTFGAGSRLTVL.